This T cell receptor beta chain was recorded in a study of blood T cell repertoires in COVID-19. At the level of the study: T cells, B-cell-depleted T cells, or PBMCs provided the cDNA or gDNA that served as material.

The CDR3 length is 17 residues. The V segment lost 4 bases and the J segment 6 bases; nucleotides outside the gene matches: 11. Germline V gives CDR1 MDHEN, CDR2 SYDVKM. The table came from immunoSEQ multiplex PCR; TCRdb's copy has only in-frame clones and leaves some out. Of approximately 210,000 clones listed, more than 70% are singletons. The receptor was derived from a man aged 50-60 years with active or convalescent COVID-19. This chain uses TRBV28 with TRBJ1-5; TRBD1 matches at 11 bases. The sequenced sample was peripheral blood. The CDR3 sequence is CASSSGQGDSWGQPQHF. DNA for the CDR3: TGTGCCAGCAGTTCGGGACAGGGGGATTCTTGGGGTCAGCCCCAGCATTTT.